Sequencing of this T cell receptor (beta chain) was carried out in a study of blood T cells in healthy people across ages. A second PCR of roughly 7 to 11 cycles used a sample-barcoded 5' primer and a J-beta primer mix. One entry per CDR3 protein results from TCRdb running MiXCR on the 5' RACE reads. This repertoire shows 650,000 to 800,000 distinct CDR3 sequences, around two fifths found once; its top ten account for under 20%. CDR1 and CDR2 (germline): LGHNA, YSLEER. CDR3 length: 17 amino acids. Trimming removed 2 bases from V and 0 bases from J, with 15 bases in between. A few counts support this clonotype.

Sequenced input: blood. The origin of this receptor is a man aged 60-69 years in good health. This sequence joins TRBV4-3 and TRBJ2-3; D might be TRBD2 (6 bases). The CDR3 DNA reads TGCGCCAGCAGCCAATCTGGGGGGTTCGCTAGCACAGATACGCAGTATTTT. Amino acid sequence: CASSQSGGFASTDTQYF.